Following are 25 T cell receptor beta chains from one sample sequenced in a study of blood T cell repertoires in COVID-19. Profiled with immunoSEQ multiplex PCR; TCRdb holds only in-frame clones, not every one. Among tens of thousands of clones listed, 75% to 85% were seen once. The sample consisted of peripheral blood. All receptors derive from a human donor with acute or convalescent COVID-19. The donor label of this sample is uncertain.

This chain uses TRBV16 with TRBJ1-2; no definite D call. The germline V gene encodes CDR1 KGHSY and CDR2 FQNENV. There are 13 residues in the CDR3. V was cut by 3 bases and J by 6 bases, with 11 bases left in between. The CDR3 region is CASSQERIHGYTF. The CDR3 nucleotides read TGTGCCAGCAGCCAGGAGAGGATCCATGGCTACACCTTC.

This chain links TRBV6-5 with TRBJ1-1; weak D call: TRBD1 (5 bases). This CDR3 has 14 amino acids. Trimming took 4 bases from V and 0 from J, leaving 9 bases between them. Germline V gene lookup returns CDR1 MNHEY and CDR2 SVGAGI. Written as DNA, the CDR3 is TGTGCCAGCAGTTTTGGGGGGATGAACACTGAAGCTTTCTTT. Translating gives CASSFGGMNTEAFF.

The J gene is TRBJ1-6, the V gene TRBV7-9; 9 bases line up with TRBD1. CDR3 length: 16 amino acids. Germline CDR1 SEHNR, CDR2 FQNEAQ (reference sequence). The ends lost 4 bases at V and 7 bases at J; junction bases unmatched: 8. The CDR3 loop is CASSSLGTGKNSPLHF. The CDR3 DNA sequence: TGTGCCAGCAGCTCCCTAGGGACAGGGAAGAATTCACCCCTCCACTTT.

The V and J genes are TRBV19 and TRBJ2-1; D possibly corresponds to TRBD1 (6 bases). Looked up from germline, CDR1 is LNHDA and CDR2 is SQIVND (reference sequence). Between the trimmed V and J ends, which lost 7 bases and 2 bases, there was a span of 15 bases. CDR3 size: 15 residues. CDR3 bases: TGTGCCAGTAACCCAGGGGCGTCCCCCTACAATGAGCAGTTCTTC. Its protein is CASNPGASPYNEQFF. The full variable domain, completed using reference TRBV19 and TRBJ2-1, is DGGITQSPKYLFRKEGQNVTLSCEQNLNHDAMYWYRQDPGQGLRLIYYSQIVNDFQKGDIAEGYSVSREKKESFPLTVTSAQKNPTAFYLCASNPGASPYNEQFFGPGTRLTVL.

V gene TRBV4-1 combines with J gene TRBJ1-4, with TRBD1 identical over 8 bases. The CDR3 is made up of 15 amino acids. Looked up from germline, CDR1 is MGHRA and CDR2 is YSYEKL. V lost 4 bases and J lost 4; bases outside the gene matches: 5. Here the CDR3 reads CASSPGTGGNEKLFF. CDR3 bases: TGCGCCAGCAGCCCTGGGACAGGAGGTAATGAAAAACTGTTTTTT.

V and J are TRBV4-3 and TRBJ2-1; D perhaps matches TRBD1 (5 bases). This CDR3 spans 14 amino acids. The germline V and J ends were trimmed by 0 bases and 9 bases, with 12 bases remaining between them. Germline V CDR1 and CDR2: LGHNA, YSLEER. The CDR3: CASSQDFRGIEQFF. In DNA, the CDR3 is TGCGCCAGCAGCCAAGATTTTAGGGGCATTGAGCAGTTCTTC.

The V gene is TRBV19, the J gene TRBJ1-4, with 8 bases identical to TRBD1. This CDR3 region has 17 residues. Germline assignment: CDR1 LNHDA and CDR2 SQIVND (reference sequence). The V segment lost 4 bases and the J segment 0 bases; nucleotides outside the gene matches: 7. The CDR3 spells CASSKSWTGTTNEKLFF. The CDR3 nucleotides are TGTGCCAGTAGTAAGAGCTGGACAGGGACAACTAATGAAAAACTGTTTTTT.

This rearrangement joins TRBV7-2 to TRBJ2-6; D gene ambiguous. The CDR3 totals 16 residues. Germline lookup yields CDR1 SGHTA and CDR2 FQGNSA. Trimming cost V 0 bases and J 8 bases, with 14 bases left between them. The DNA for the CDR3 is TGTGCCAGCAGCTTAGCGCGGTCACTTAAACCCAACGTCCTGACTTTC. This translates into CASSLARSLKPNVLTF.

This CDR3 is CASSLGDRTDTQYF. Here the CDR3 DNA reads TGTGCCAGCAGCTTAGGGGACAGGACAGATACGCAGTATTTT. The chain carries TRBV7-2 and TRBJ2-3; 8 bases agree with TRBD1. Germline V gene lookup returns CDR1 SGHTA and CDR2 FQGNSA. CDR3 length: 14 amino acids. Trimming cost V 1 base and J 3 bases; bases outside gene matches: 0.

This sequence joins TRBV27 and TRBJ1-4, with TRBD1 identical over 9 bases. Looked up from germline, CDR1 is MNHEY and CDR2 is SMNVEV (reference sequence). V was pared by 7 bases and J by 8 bases, with 8 bases of the junction left unmatched. This CDR3 comprises 14 residues. CDR3 nucleotide sequence: TGTGCCAGCACCTCGGGACAGGGTCCCGAAAAACTGTTTTTT. This gives the protein CASTSGQGPEKLFF.

J is TRBJ2-5 and V is TRBV10-3; 8 bases align to TRBD2. The CDR3 sequence is 17 residues long. The germline CDR1 and CDR2 sequences are ENHRY and SYGVKD. After removal of 10 bases from V and 4 bases from J, the junction contained 20 bases not matched to a gene. DNA of the CDR3: TGTGCCACCACTATGCGCTCGGGGGGGCTTCACGGAGAGACCCAGTACTTC. Its protein product is CATTMRSGGLHGETQYF.

Concerning this clone itself: At the DNA level, this CDR3 is encoded by other sequences in the same sample as well. The genes are TRBV7-9 and TRBJ1-2; TRBD1 might be the D (6 bases). The CDR3 consists of 13 residues. The V gene's germline CDR1 is SEHNR and CDR2 FQNEAQ (reference sequence). With 5 bases removed from V and 4 bases from J, the gap between germline ends came to 11 bases. The CDR3 DNA is TGTGCCAGCAGCCCTCAGGGGAGCTATGGCTACACCTTC. As protein: CASSPQGSYGYTF.

The gene calls are TRBV5-1 and TRBJ2-1; possible D gene TRBD2, 7 bases. The CDR3 covers 15 residues. Trimming pared 0 bases from V and 7 bases from J, leaving 14 bases between. In germline, CDR1 is SGHRS, CDR2 YFSETQ. The CDR3 bases are TGCGCCAGCAGCTTGGGCGGGGGCGATATGAATGAGCAGTTCTTC. Its translation is CASSLGGGDMNEQFF.

This chain links TRBV7-3 with TRBJ2-5; TRBD2 matches at 9 bases. There are 16 residues in the CDR3. The V segment lost 5 bases and the J segment 2 bases; nucleotides outside the gene matches: 9. Germline assignment: CDR1 SGHTA and CDR2 FQGTGA. The chain's CDR3 is CASSPTGTSLQETQYF. In DNA form, the CDR3 reads TGTGCCAGCAGCCCCACCGGGACTAGCCTACAAGAGACCCAGTACTTC.

This chain uses TRBV10-3 with TRBJ2-3, with 9 bases matching TRBD2. Germline V lookup: CDR1 ENHRY, CDR2 SYGVKD. This CDR3 has 18 amino acids. Losses at the gene ends were 4 bases for V and 4 bases for J; bases not matched to a gene: 15. DNA for the CDR3: TGTGCCATCAGTGTTAAGGCCCCTAGCGGGGTTGTGGCAGATACGCAGTATTTT. It yields the protein CAISVKAPSGVVADTQYF.

The chain couples TRBV10-3 to TRBJ1-6, with 7 bases matching TRBD1. With 5 bases clipped from V and 14 bases from J, the junction kept 6 bases outside the gene matches. Germline V lookup: CDR1 ENHRY, CDR2 SYGVKD. CDR3 length: 12 residues. The CDR3 reads CAISLTGETLHF. The CDR3 nucleotides read TGTGCCATCAGTCTAACAGGGGAGACCCTCCACTTT.

V and J are TRBV13 and TRBJ2-2; D remains unclear. The CDR3 has 12 amino acids. Germline V gene data show CDR1 as PRHDT and CDR2 as FYEKMQ (reference sequence). Trimming left V 0 bases short and J 6 bases short, with 2 bases between. The DNA for the CDR3 is TGTGCCAGCAGCTTAGGCTCCGGGGAGCTGTTTTTT. Translating it yields CASSLGSGELFF.

The chain uses TRBV30 and TRBJ1-1; no reliable D call. The V end lost 0 bases, the J end lost 3 bases, and 11 bases lay between the germline ends. This CDR3 region has 14 residues. Germline lookup yields CDR1 GTSNPN and CDR2 SVGIG (reference sequence). The CDR3 coding sequence is TGTGCCTGGAGTGTAGACATGATATACACTGAAGCTTTCTTT. Amino acids: CAWSVDMIYTEAFF. The entire variable domain, with the rest obtained from reference TRBV30 and TRBJ1-1, is as follows: SQTIHQWPATLVQPVGSPLSLECTVEGTSNPNLYWYRQAAGRGLQLLFYSVGIGQISSEVPQNLSASRPQDRQFILSSKKLLLSDSGFYLCAWSVDMIYTEAFFGQGTRLTVV.

The chain joins TRBV6-5 to TRBJ1-3; 7 bases fit TRBD1. Germline V gene data show CDR1 as MNHEY and CDR2 as SVGAGI. The CDR3 covers 15 residues. With V trimmed by 8 bases and J by 0 bases, 7 bases remained unmatched. The CDR3, as DNA: TGTGCCAGCGGAGCTTGGACAGGCTCTGGAAACACCATATATTTT. Amino acids: CASGAWTGSGNTIYF.

This chain links TRBV6-5 with TRBJ1-3; TRBD1 might be the D (5 bases). The CDR3 extends over 15 amino acids. Germline assignment: CDR1 MNHEY and CDR2 SVGAGI. V was cut by 8 bases and J by 2 bases, with 16 bases left in between. The CDR3 DNA is TGTGCCAGCTTCCTCAGGGAGGCGGCTGGAAACACCATATATTTT. Translating it yields CASFLREAAGNTIYF.

This chain uses TRBV6-1 with TRBJ1-4; a possible D gene is TRBD1 (5 bases). This CDR3 region has 19 residues. Germline lookup yields CDR1 MNHNS and CDR2 SASEGT. V shed 0 bases and J shed 5 bases, with 22 bases lying between them. CDR3 sequence reads: CASSEALGGGRLRNEKLFF. The CDR3 nucleotides are TGTGCCAGCAGTGAAGCTCTCGGGGGGGGTAGGTTAAGGAATGAAAAACTGTTTTTT.

The CDR3 is CASSQAEVSRRFNEKLFF. CDR3 coding DNA: TGTGCCAGCAGCCAAGCCGAGGTGTCCCGTCGCTTTAATGAAAAACTGTTTTTT. This chain links TRBV4-2 with TRBJ1-4; D is ambiguous. V lost 1 base and J 4 bases, leaving 19 bases between the germline ends. Germline loops: CDR1 LGHNA, CDR2 YNFKEQ. The CDR3 consists of 18 residues.

The chain uses TRBV6-2 or TRBV6-3 and TRBJ2-7; 9 bases fit TRBD1. The junction had 6 bases not matched to a gene; V was cut back by 6 bases and J by 9 bases. The CDR3 loop spans 12 amino acids. The V gene's germline CDR1 is MNHEY and CDR2 SVGEGT. The chain's CDR3 is CASSTGTGRQYF. The CDR3 bases are TGTGCCAGCAGCACCGGGACAGGGAGGCAGTACTTC.

The count of this clone is one. The rearrangement joins TRBV30 to TRBJ2-1, with TRBD1 matching over 9 bases. The germline CDR1 and CDR2 sequences are GTSNPN and SVGIG (reference sequence). Trimming at V came to 8 bases and at J to 3 bases, leaving 2 bases not matched to a gene. This CDR3 has 12 amino acids. This CDR3 reads CAVDRGYNEQFF. CDR3 nucleotides: TGTGCCGTGGACAGGGGCTACAATGAGCAGTTCTTC.

The V and J genes are TRBV3-1 (or the pseudogene TRBV3-2) and TRBJ2-2; 11 bases match TRBD2. The CDR3 loop spans 17 amino acids. The germline V gene encodes CDR1 LGHDT and CDR2 YNNKEL (reference sequence). After removal of 3 bases from V and 5 bases from J, the junction contained 8 bases not matched to a gene. CDR3 loop: CASSHSMVAGGTGELFF. CDR3 coding DNA: TGTGCCAGCAGCCACTCGATGGTAGCGGGGGGGACCGGGGAGCTGTTTTTT.